Listed here is a single T cell receptor (beta chain). Its target is unknown. The source of the sample is a study of identical twins. Study results and caveats: The analysis was cross-sectional rather than longitudinal within donors.

TCRdb re-analysed the 5' RACE reads in MiXCR, keeping a single row per CDR3 protein. Of roughly 490,000 distinct CDR3 sequences listed, over 11% were seen once; the top ten hold approximately 1%. This sample was shared with a second study, whose subject was yellow fever vaccine responses in identical twins.

The sequence derives from a woman between 18 and 30 years old in good health. Sequenced: CD4+ T cells sorted from blood.

The CDR3 protein is CASSQYYGYTF. Here the CDR3 DNA reads TGTGCCAGCAGCCAATACTATGGCTACACCTTC. The chain joins TRBV3-1 to TRBJ1-2; D is ambiguous. This CDR3 region has 11 residues. Trimming left V 2 bases short and J 3 bases short, with 1 base between. Germline V lookup: CDR1 LGHDT, CDR2 YNNKEL (reference sequence).